The 22 T cell receptor beta chains given below trace back to one sample, sequenced in a study of cytomegalovirus exposure and HLA in healthy donors. This table comes from immunoSEQ multiplex PCR, and its TCRdb copy is limited to in-frame clones, with some not included. The table lists about 21,000 clones, 95% to 97% of them singletons. Material for sequencing was PBMCs. Receptors were obtained from a man between 25 and 39 years old in good health and CMV-seropositive.

As to this clone: Within the sample, other DNA sequences also encode this same CDR3. The genes are TRBV28 and TRBJ2-7; weak D call: TRBD1 (7 bases). The CDR3 totals 14 residues. Germline V lookup: CDR1 MDHEN, CDR2 SYDVKM. The ends were cut back, 3 bases at V and 4 bases at J, with 13 bases in the middle. The CDR3 reads CASSLGQGGYEQYF. The CDR3 DNA follows: TGTGCCAGCAGTTTGGGGCAGGGGGGATACGAGCAGTACTTC.

The chain carries TRBV28 and TRBJ1-4, with D possibly matching TRBD1 (6 bases). Looked up from germline, CDR1 is MDHEN and CDR2 is SYDVKM. The CDR3 is 18 amino acids. The V end was cut by 3 bases, the J end by 4 bases, with 21 bases between. In nucleotides, the CDR3 is TGTGCCAGCAGTTTTCCCCGGGACACCACTTCGGATAATGAAAAACTGTTTTTT. Its translation: CASSFPRDTTSDNEKLFF. The full variable domain, with the rest looked up from reference TRBV28 and TRBJ1-4, is DVKVTQSSRYLVKRTGEKVFLECVQDMDHENMFWYRQDPGLGLRLIYFSYDVKMKEKGDIPEGYSVSREKKERFSLILESASTNQTSMYLCASSFPRDTTSDNEKLFFGSGTQLSVL.

The chain links TRBV29-1 to TRBJ2-1; D gene ambiguous. Trimming removed 6 bases from V and 9 bases from J, with 12 bases in between. Germline CDR1 SQVTM, CDR2 ANQGSEA. The CDR3 has 11 residues. CDR3 loop: CSVISIAEQFF. Here the CDR3 DNA reads TGCAGCGTCATTAGTATCGCTGAGCAGTTCTTC.

A single count supports this clone. One end of the junction varies from germline; a read error may be responsible. The chain is built from TRBV7-8 and TRBJ1-2; TRBD1 is a possible D gene (5 bases). The CDR3 is made up of 16 amino acids. Per the germline V gene, CDR1 is SGHVS and CDR2 is FQNEAQ. The CDR3 loop is CASSLVPRQRQAGPNF. CDR3 sequence (DNA): TGTGCCAGCAGCTTGGTCCCCAGACAGCGGCAAGCGGGGCCCAACTTC. Filled out from reference TRBV7-8 and TRBJ1-2, the complete variable domain reads GAGVSQSPRYKVAKRGQDVALRCDPISGHVSLFWYQQALGQGPEFLTYFQNEAQLDKSGLPSDRFFAERPEGSVSTLKIQRTQQEDSAVYLCASSLVPRQRQAGPNFGSGTRLTVV.

V gene TRBV4-3 combines with J gene TRBJ2-5; TRBD1 might be the D (6 bases). Germline V gene lookup returns CDR1 LGHNA and CDR2 YSLEER. The ends were cut back, 1 base at V and 1 base at J, with 10 bases in the middle. The CDR3 covers 15 residues. CDR3 amino acids: CASSQVQGFQETQYF. In DNA form, the CDR3 reads TGCGCCAGCAGCCAAGTGCAGGGGTTCCAAGAGACCCAGTACTTC.

V usage is TRBV6-4 and J usage is TRBJ2-7, with TRBD2 matching over 9 bases. Germline CDR1 and CDR2: MRHNA and SNTAGT. The CDR3 sequence is 14 residues long. Trimming took 10 bases from V and 3 from J; bases not matched to a gene: 10. CDR3 coding DNA: TGTGCCAACAAACCCGCGGGAGGGGTCTACGAGCAGTACTTC. Translated, it gives CANKPAGGVYEQYF.

The gene calls are TRBV5-1 and TRBJ2-1; 8 bases map to TRBD2. This CDR3 has 16 amino acids. V gave up 7 bases and J gave up 6 bases; unmatched junction bases: 15. Germline values: CDR1 SGHRS, CDR2 YFSETQ. The CDR3 coding sequence is TGCGCCAGCGGACGAGGAGCGGGAGTAATGAGCAATGAGCAGTTCTTC. This encodes CASGRGAGVMSNEQFF.

The chain combines TRBV28 with TRBJ1-1, with D perhaps TRBD1 (6 bases). The CDR3 contains 14 residues. Germline assignment: CDR1 MDHEN and CDR2 SYDVKM. V dropped 4 bases and J dropped 5 bases, with 14 bases sitting between them. In DNA form, the CDR3 reads TGTGCCAGCAGTTATGGACAGCCGTGGACTGAAGCTTTCTTT. Translating it yields CASSYGQPWTEAFF.

The V and J genes are TRBV7-9 and TRBJ1-2, with 10 bases fitting TRBD1. V dropped 3 bases and J dropped 6; count of bases not matched to a gene: 4. This CDR3 contains 14 residues. Germline CDR1 SEHNR, CDR2 FQNEAQ (reference sequence). The CDR3 DNA is TGTGCCAGCAGCTTTGACAGGGGGCATAATGGCTACACCTTC. This translates into CASSFDRGHNGYTF.

The chain is built from TRBV10-1 and TRBJ2-1, with D possibly TRBD2 on 5 matching bases. Trimming shortened V by 2 bases and J by 0 bases, and 5 bases separated the two germline ends. The germline V gene has CDR1 WNHNN and CDR2 SYGVQD (reference sequence). The CDR3 runs to 14 residues. In nucleotides, the CDR3 is TGCGCCAGCAGTGAGCGGGACTCCTACAATGAGCAGTTCTTC. Translated, it gives CASSERDSYNEQFF.

The CDR3 DNA sequence: TGTGCCAGCAGCTTGATGACAGGGTCAGACGAGCAGTACTTC. This encodes CASSLMTGSDEQYF. The chain is built from TRBV5-5 and TRBJ2-7; TRBD1 aligns across 7 bases. The CDR3 extends over 14 amino acids. The V and J ends lost 1 base and 5 bases, in that order; junction bases with no gene match: 6. The germline gives CDR1 SGHKS, CDR2 YYEKEE (reference sequence).

The V call is TRBV9, the J call TRBJ1-1; tentatively, D is TRBD1 (5 bases). Trimming removed 2 bases at V and 5 bases at J, with 10 bases between. CDR1 SGDLS and CDR2 YYNGEE come from the germline V gene. This CDR3 region has 13 residues. The CDR3 protein is CASSVEEGTEAFF. The DNA of the CDR3 is TGTGCCAGCAGCGTCGAGGAGGGGACTGAAGCTTTCTTT. The full variable domain, in which reference TRBV9 and TRBJ1-1 provide the parts outside the CDR3, is DSGVTQTPKHLITATGQRVTLRCSPRSGDLSVYWYQQSLDQGLQFLIQYYNGEERAKGNILERFSAQQFPDLHSELNLSSLELGDSALYFCASSVEEGTEAFFGQGTRLTVV.

The chain is built from TRBV5-1 and TRBJ1-1; possible D gene TRBD1, 6 bases. CDR3 length: 14 residues. CDR1 is SGHRS, CDR2 YFSETQ, per germline. V lost 4 bases and J 1 base, leaving 11 bases between the germline ends. CDR3 protein: CASSTGWGNTEAFF. The CDR3 bases are TGCGCCAGCAGCACAGGGTGGGGGAACACTGAAGCTTTCTTT.

This chain joins TRBV5-1 and TRBJ2-7; 7 nucleotides align to TRBD1. Per germline, CDR1 SGHRS and CDR2 YFSETQ. CDR3 length equals 14 residues. The V and J ends lost 4 bases and 5 bases, in that order; junction bases with no gene match: 9. CDR3 in amino acids: CASSSRQGINEQYF. For the CDR3, the DNA is TGCGCCAGCAGCAGCAGACAGGGTATAAACGAGCAGTACTTC.

V and J are TRBV10-1 and TRBJ2-7, with D hard to call. This CDR3 is built from 14 residues. Germline CDR1 reads WNHNN; CDR2 reads SYGVQD (reference sequence). The V and J ends lost 3 bases and 5 bases respectively, with 14 bases between them. For the CDR3, the DNA is TGCGCCAGCAGTGAAGATCTTTCGGTTGACGAGCAGTACTTC. Protein: CASSEDLSVDEQYF.

The V call is TRBV19, the J call TRBJ2-2; TRBD2 is a possible D gene (6 bases). Germline V gene data show CDR1 as LNHDA and CDR2 as SQIVND (reference sequence). V shed 8 bases and J shed 0 bases, with 19 bases lying between them. CDR3 size: 17 residues. The CDR3 loop is CASAKGGRWPNTGELFF. In nucleotides, the CDR3 is TGTGCCAGTGCAAAAGGAGGGAGGTGGCCGAACACCGGGGAGCTGTTTTTT.

J is TRBJ2-7 and V is TRBV10-3, with 9 nucleotides matching TRBD1. The CDR3 is 15 residues long. Germline V CDR1 and CDR2: ENHRY, SYGVKD. V dropped 6 bases and J dropped 5; count of bases not matched to a gene: 11. CDR3 protein: CAISPGRGQGNEQYF. The CDR3 nucleotides are TGTGCCATCAGCCCCGGCCGGGGACAGGGTAACGAGCAGTACTTC.

The chain recombines TRBV5-1 with TRBJ2-1; 7 bases line up with TRBD2. In germline, CDR1 is SGHRS, CDR2 YFSETQ. CDR3 length equals 18 residues. V gave up 0 bases and J gave up 3 bases; unmatched junction bases: 12. CDR3 region: CASSLGRLAELHYNEQFF. The CDR3 region has the DNA TGCGCCAGCAGCTTGGGGAGACTAGCAGAACTCCACTACAATGAGCAGTTCTTC.

The chain employs TRBV15 and TRBJ2-2; 10 bases map to TRBD1. Germline V gene sequence: CDR1 LNHNV, CDR2 YYDKDF (reference sequence). CDR3 length equals 15 residues. The trim removed 5 bases at V and 5 bases at J, leaving 5 bases unmatched. The CDR3, as DNA: TGTGCCACCAGCGCCCGGACAGGGGGAACCGGGGAGCTGTTTTTT. Translation: CATSARTGGTGELFF.

The V and J genes are TRBV29-1 and TRBJ2-3, with D tentatively TRBD2 (6 bases). This CDR3 has 11 residues. V was clipped by 3 bases and J by 9 bases, with 10 bases between them. Germline loops: CDR1 SQVTM, CDR2 ANQGSEA. As DNA, the CDR3 is TGCAGCGTTGAGGACTACAAGACGCAGTATTTT. Translating it yields CSVEDYKTQYF.

CDR3 nucleotides: TGTGCCAGCAGCTTAGGAGCGGGAGACGTTGAGCAGTTCTTC. It encodes CASSLGAGDVEQFF. The gene calls are TRBV7-9 and TRBJ2-1, with 8 nucleotides matching TRBD2. The V segment lost 1 base and the J segment 9 bases; nucleotides outside the gene matches: 5. CDR3 length equals 14 residues. Germline-derived CDR1 and CDR2 are SEHNR and FQNEAQ (reference sequence). Filled out from reference TRBV7-9 and TRBJ2-1, the complete variable domain reads DTGVSQNPRHKITKRGQNVTFRCDPISEHNRLYWYRQTLGQGPEFLTYFQNEAQLEKSRLLSDRFSAERPKGSFSTLEIQRTEQGDSAMYLCASSLGAGDVEQFFGPGTRLTVL.

The chain links TRBV7-2 to TRBJ2-2, with a tentative D call TRBD1 (5 bases). Trimming shortened V by 1 base and J by 5 bases, and 14 bases separated the two germline ends. Germline CDR1 SGHTA, CDR2 FQGNSA. The CDR3 has 16 residues. CDR3 loop: CASSLGGPVRTGELFF. In DNA form, the CDR3 reads TGTGCCAGCAGCTTAGGGGGCCCAGTACGGACCGGGGAGCTGTTTTTT.